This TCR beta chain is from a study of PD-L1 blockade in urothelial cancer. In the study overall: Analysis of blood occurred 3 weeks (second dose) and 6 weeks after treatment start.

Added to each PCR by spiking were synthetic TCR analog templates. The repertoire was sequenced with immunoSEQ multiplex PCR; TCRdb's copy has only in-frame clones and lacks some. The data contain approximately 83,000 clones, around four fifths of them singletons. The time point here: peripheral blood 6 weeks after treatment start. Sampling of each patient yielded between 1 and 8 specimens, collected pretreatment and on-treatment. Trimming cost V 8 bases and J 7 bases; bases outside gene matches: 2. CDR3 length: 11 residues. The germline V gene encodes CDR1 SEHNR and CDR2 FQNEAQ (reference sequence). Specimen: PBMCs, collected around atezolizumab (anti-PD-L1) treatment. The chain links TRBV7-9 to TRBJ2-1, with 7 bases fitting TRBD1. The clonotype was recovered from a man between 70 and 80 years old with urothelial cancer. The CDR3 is CASGRGNEQFF. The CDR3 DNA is TGTGCCAGCGGCAGGGGGAATGAGCAGTTCTTC.